This TCR beta chain is from a study of blood T cell repertoires in COVID-19. Clones were sequenced by immunoSEQ multiplex PCR, and TCRdb holds only the in-frame ones, with some missing. The table includes roughly 250,000 clones, approximately 85% detected once. The CDR3 contains 14 residues. Trimming took 3 bases from V and 0 from J, leaving 9 bases between them. Germline CDR1 is SNHLY and CDR2 is FYNNEI. The clonotype originates from a woman aged 50 to 60 who had recovered from COVID-19. The V gene is TRBV2, the J gene TRBJ2-7; tentatively, D is TRBD1 (5 bases). Material for sequencing was PBMCs or T cells enriched from blood (not recorded which). The CDR3 region is CASSDSRASYEQYF. CDR3 bases: TGTGCCAGCAGTGACAGCAGGGCCTCCTACGAGCAGTACTTC.